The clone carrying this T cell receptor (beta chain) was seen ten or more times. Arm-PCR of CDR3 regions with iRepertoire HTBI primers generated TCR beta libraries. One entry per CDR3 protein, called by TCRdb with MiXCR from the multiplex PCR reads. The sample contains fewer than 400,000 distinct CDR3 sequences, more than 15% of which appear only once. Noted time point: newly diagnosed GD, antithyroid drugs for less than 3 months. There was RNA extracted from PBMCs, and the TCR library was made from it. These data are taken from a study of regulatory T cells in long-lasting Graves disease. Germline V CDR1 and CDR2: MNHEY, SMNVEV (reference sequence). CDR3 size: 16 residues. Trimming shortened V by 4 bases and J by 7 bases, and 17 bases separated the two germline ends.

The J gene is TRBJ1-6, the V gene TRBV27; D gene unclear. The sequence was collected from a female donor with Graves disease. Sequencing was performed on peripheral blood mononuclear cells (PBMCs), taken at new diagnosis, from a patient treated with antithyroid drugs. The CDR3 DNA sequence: TGTGCCAGCAGTTCCATCACCCGAAGGGCCAATTCACCCCTCCACTTT. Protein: CASSSITRRANSPLHF.